The present entry profiles one T cell receptor (beta chain) with its context. This clone's antigen is unknown. No much larger clone exists at a distance of one base, and base qualities are not known. This sample is part of a study of T-cell memory formation after mild COVID-19 listed by TCRdb under 2021. In the study overall: TCR sequence clusters from the two donors were largely donor specific. Longitudinal TCRalpha and TCRbeta repertoire sequencing tracked T-cell clones expanding and contracting after mild COVID-19 in a couple of donors. Two young, previously healthy adult volunteers made up the cohort, one male and one female. Broad study findings and their caveats: From day 15 to 85, contracting clones showed balanced CD4/CD8 phenotypes, whereas a second wave of clones that expanded from day 15 to 37 leaned towards CD4+. Only a couple of mild cases were covered in the study, and larger cohorts including severe cases with pre-infection samples were considered necessary. The detection of some responding clones in pre-infection memory suggests that pre-existing cross-reactive memory T cells joined the SARS-CoV-2 response. SARS-CoV-2 specificity of the second-wave clones peaking on day 37 was not confirmed. Contracting CD4+ clones appeared mostly in the CM and EM memory subsets, whereas CD8+ clones were enriched in EMRA.

Ficoll-Paque density gradient centrifugation was the method used to isolate PBMCs. The listed sequencing device is Illumina NovaSeq 6000. cDNA libraries for TCRalpha and TCRbeta were prepared by 5'RACE using constant-segment primers, with sample barcodes and unique molecular identifiers added. RNA was extracted from every sample with Trizol reagent. Libraries were amplified in two PCR steps, with a second sample barcode and Illumina TruSeq adapters added in the second step. The libraries were sequenced on an Illumina NovaSeq using 2 x 150 bp paired-end reads. In the original analysis: Demultiplexing of reads and collapsing into UMI-guided consensus sequences were performed with migec v1.2.7. Using mixcr v2.1.11, UMI consensuses were aligned to TRA and TRB V and J templates and then assembled into clonotypes. Clonotypes were classified as expanded or contracted when called significant by both edgeR and NoisET, with noise models trained on biological replicates. For edgeR calls, the thresholds were a false discovery rate-adjusted p below 0.01 and a log2 fold-change of 1. As an exploratory analysis of dynamics, max-normalized trajectories of the 1000 most abundant clonotypes were examined with PCA combined with hierarchical clustering. Separately sequenced CD4+ and CD8+ repertoires were used to assign a CD4 or CD8 phenotype to each responding clone. TCRdb passed the public sequencing reads through fastp at Q25 and MiXCR, retaining productive beta sequences. Identical CDR3 protein sequences are pooled into one entry, listed with their most common genes and DNA. TCRdb's processing, not the study's, gives the V and J calls here. Within this sample are 40,000 to 60,000 distinct CDR3 sequences, with around 10% of them counted one time only. The ten largest account for about 10% of the sample.

CDR1 and CDR2 are drawn from the germline V gene: SNHLY, FYNNEI. V is clipped by 7 bases and J by 9 bases, and the sequence between their germline boundaries is 4 bases long. The CDR3 has 9 amino acids, counting the end cysteine and phenylalanine. Only the CDR3 DNA stays, 27 bases, in frame from base 1. The chain links TRBV2 with TRBJ2-1; there is no confident call for the D gene. The receptor's source is an adult woman who had mild COVID-19 (a few samples of this study predate the infection). The sample titles of this study are shuffled in the database, so cell type and time point are left out; the donor was told from shared clones. Sequencing used PBMCs or a T cell subset sorted from them (not recorded which). The CDR3 protein: CASTSEQFF. The DNA reads as follows: TGTGCCAGCACGTCTGAGCAGTTCTTC.